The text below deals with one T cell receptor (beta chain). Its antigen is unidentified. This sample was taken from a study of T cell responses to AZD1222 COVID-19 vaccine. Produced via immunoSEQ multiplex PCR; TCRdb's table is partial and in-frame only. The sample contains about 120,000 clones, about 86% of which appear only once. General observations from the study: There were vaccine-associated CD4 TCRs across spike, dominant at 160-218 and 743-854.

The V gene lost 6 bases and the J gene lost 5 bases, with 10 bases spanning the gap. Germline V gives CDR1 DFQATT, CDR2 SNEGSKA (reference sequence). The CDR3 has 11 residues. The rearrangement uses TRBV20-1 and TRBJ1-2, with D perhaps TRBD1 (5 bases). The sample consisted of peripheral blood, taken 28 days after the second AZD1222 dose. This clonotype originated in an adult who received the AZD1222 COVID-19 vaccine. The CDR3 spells CSATGDYGYTF. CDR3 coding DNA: TGCAGTGCCACGGGGGATTATGGCTACACCTTC.